The 21 T cell receptor beta chains reported below all come from one sample, sequenced in a study of T cell responses to AZD1222 COVID-19 vaccine. Sequencing used immunoSEQ multiplex PCR; TCRdb keeps in-frame clones, though not all of them. Found here are around 160,000 clones, around 83% of them singletons; the top ten hold roughly 4.3%. The starting material was peripheral blood, obtained on day 0 of MenACWY control vaccination. These receptor sequences come from an adult in good health.

This chain joins TRBV18 and TRBJ2-5, with a possible D match to TRBD2 (6 bases). V lost 4 bases and J 5 bases, leaving 17 bases between the germline ends. Germline values: CDR1 KGHSH, CDR2 LQKENI. This CDR3 is 15 amino acids long. The DNA for the CDR3 is TGTGCCAGCTCACAGCTCGGGACTTTTCGGGAGACCCAGTACTTC. This encodes CASSQLGTFRETQYF.

The chain has TRBV3-1 (or the pseudogene TRBV3-2) and TRBJ2-2, with unresolved D. Deletions cut 6 bases from V and 3 bases from J, with 2 bases between. Germline V gene lookup returns CDR1 LGHDT and CDR2 YNNKEL (reference sequence). CDR3 length equals 11 residues. The CDR3 here is CASSHTGELFF. Here the CDR3 DNA reads TGTGCCAGCAGTCACACCGGGGAGCTGTTTTTT.

The CDR3: CASRADRGTTYEQYF. The CDR3 DNA reads as TGTGCCAGCAGAGCGGACAGGGGTACGACCTACGAGCAGTACTTC. The chain couples TRBV6-5 to TRBJ2-7; TRBD1 matches at 9 bases. J lost 2 bases, V lost 6 bases, and 8 bases had no gene match. The CDR3 totals 15 residues. CDR1 is MNHEY, CDR2 SVGAGI, per germline.

The chain couples TRBV6-4 to TRBJ2-2; weak D call: TRBD1 (6 bases). The germline V gene encodes CDR1 MRHNA and CDR2 SNTAGT. The CDR3 runs to 14 residues. The V gene lost 9 bases and the J gene lost 4 bases, with 15 bases spanning the gap. The CDR3 nucleotides read TGTGCCAGTAGGTCACAGGGCGGCACCGGGGAGCTGTTTTTT. Protein product: CASRSQGGTGELFF.

The table lists this clone with a few counts. V is TRBV6-5 and J is TRBJ1-6; weak D call: TRBD1 (5 bases). The CDR3 totals 16 residues. From germline, CDR1 is MNHEY and CDR2 SVGAGI. Trimming removed 1 base from V and 5 bases from J, with 12 bases in between. This CDR3 reads CASSYYRGEDNSPLHF. The CDR3 coding sequence is TGTGCCAGCAGTTACTATCGGGGGGAGGATAATTCACCCCTCCACTTT.

This chain joins TRBV6-6 and TRBJ1-6; D may be TRBD1 (5 bases). This CDR3 spans 14 amino acids. The ends were cut back, 2 bases at V and 13 bases at J, with 15 bases in the middle. Germline lookup yields CDR1 MNHNY and CDR2 SVGAGI (reference sequence). For the CDR3, the DNA is TGTGCCAGCAGTTACGAAAGGTTAGGGGCCCCCCTCCACTTT. Its protein product is CASSYERLGAPLHF.

The chain is built from TRBV6-4 and TRBJ2-2; tentatively, D is TRBD1 (5 bases). Trimming cost V 2 bases and J 0 bases, with 10 bases left between them. CDR3 length equals 16 residues. CDR1 is MRHNA and CDR2 is SNTAGT in the germline V gene. The CDR3 DNA is TGTGCCAGCAGTGACCGCAGGGTTGCGAACACCGGGGAGCTGTTTTTT. Its translation is CASSDRRVANTGELFF.

The gene calls are TRBV7-3 and TRBJ2-1; D call uncertain. V was shortened by 1 base and J by 7 bases, with 14 bases between the two germline ends. Germline values: CDR1 SGHTA, CDR2 FQGTGA. CDR3 length: 15 amino acids. The CDR3 DNA reads as TGTGCCAGCAGCTTAATGGCCCAGGCCGGAAATGAGCAGTTCTTC. Amino acid sequence: CASSLMAQAGNEQFF.

The chain joins TRBV24-1 to TRBJ1-2; 9 bases map to TRBD1. The J segment lost 4 bases and the V segment lost 7 bases, leaving 6 bases of the junction unmatched. Germline-derived CDR1 and CDR2 are KGHDR and SFDVKD. The CDR3 spans 14 residues. CDR3 sequence reads: CATSPQGAGYGYTF. The CDR3 DNA is TGTGCCACCAGCCCACAGGGGGCAGGCTATGGCTACACCTTC.

The CDR3 DNA is TGTGCCAGCAGCAACTCTGGAAACACCATATATTTT. Protein product: CASSNSGNTIYF. V is TRBV7-9 and J is TRBJ1-3; D gene unclear. V was trimmed by 5 bases and J by 0 bases, leaving 2 bases between them. The CDR3 runs 12 residues. Germline V gene data show CDR1 as SEHNR and CDR2 as FQNEAQ (reference sequence).

This chain uses TRBV18 with TRBJ1-2, with TRBD1 as a possible D gene (5 bases). Per the germline V gene, CDR1 is KGHSH and CDR2 is LQKENI. The ends were cut back, 6 bases at V and 4 bases at J, with 12 bases in the middle. The CDR3 is made up of 13 amino acids. In nucleotides, the CDR3 is TGTGCCAGCTCTTCCGGAGGGGCCTATGGCTACACCTTC. Protein product: CASSSGGAYGYTF.

The V gene is TRBV3-1 (or the pseudogene TRBV3-2), the J gene TRBJ2-1; unclear D gene. The CDR3 totals 14 residues. V lost 4 bases and J 6 bases, leaving 13 bases between the germline ends. Per germline, CDR1 LGHDT and CDR2 YNNKEL (reference sequence). The CDR3 bases are TGTGCCAGCAGCCTAAATCTCCCCCCCAATGAGCAGTTCTTC. Encoded protein: CASSLNLPPNEQFF.

The rearrangement joins TRBV7-2 to TRBJ1-2; 8 bases line up with TRBD1. The CDR3 length is 14 residues. V gave up 5 bases and J gave up 5 bases; unmatched junction bases: 7. In germline, CDR1 is SGHTA, CDR2 FQGNSA. CDR3 protein: CASSPRTGRYGYTF. DNA of the CDR3: TGTGCCAGCAGCCCCCGGACAGGGCGGTATGGCTACACCTTC.

The CDR3 DNA reads as TGTGCCAGCAGTGAATCGAACGCGGGACTAGTTATCACCGGGGAGCTGTTTTTT. Its protein product is CASSESNAGLVITGELFF. This chain joins TRBV6-1 and TRBJ2-2; 8 bases are a match to TRBD2. Unmatched junction bases numbered 12, after V lost 2 bases and J lost 4 bases. CDR3 length: 18 amino acids. The germline V gene has CDR1 MNHNS and CDR2 SASEGT.

This rearrangement joins TRBV5-5 to TRBJ1-6; perhaps TRBD1 as D (6 bases). The CDR3 spans 17 residues. Germline assignment: CDR1 SGHKS and CDR2 YYEKEE (reference sequence). Trimming removed 6 bases from V and 1 base from J, with 17 bases in between. The CDR3, as DNA: TGTGCCAGCACCGTGGGGCAGGGGAGGTCCTATAATTCACCCCTCCACTTT. Translated: CASTVGQGRSYNSPLHF.

This clone was observed a single time. The V and J genes are TRBV4-2 and TRBJ2-3, with 10 bases lining up with TRBD2. After removal of 0 bases from V and 4 bases from J, the junction contained 4 bases not matched to a gene. The CDR3 totals 16 residues. In germline, CDR1 is LGHNA, CDR2 YNFKEQ. This chain's CDR3 is CASSQEVSGGPDTQYF. CDR3 in DNA: TGTGCCAGCAGCCAAGAAGTTAGCGGGGGGCCAGATACGCAGTATTTT.

V gene TRBV12-3 or TRBV12-4 combines with J gene TRBJ1-4; D gene unclear. V lost 2 bases and J lost 6, with 7 bases in between. CDR3 size: 13 residues. CDR3 in DNA: TGTGCCAGCAGTTTAAGGGATTATGAAAAACTGTTTTTT. Residues: CASSLRDYEKLFF.

As concerns this clone: Other nucleotide sequences from this sample produce the same CDR3. The chain links TRBV27 to TRBJ1-1; TRBD1 is a possible D gene (5 bases). The CDR3 loop spans 14 amino acids. V gave up 6 bases and J gave up 2 bases, with 13 bases separating them. The germline V gene has CDR1 MNHEY and CDR2 SMNVEV (reference sequence). CDR3 nucleotide sequence: TGTGCCAGCAGCCCGGGGGGTGGAAACACTGAAGCTTTCTTT. It yields the protein CASSPGGGNTEAFF.

The chain uses TRBV5-1 and TRBJ2-1; D might be TRBD2 (5 bases). The V gene's germline CDR1 is SGHRS and CDR2 YFSETQ. The CDR3 totals 14 residues. Trimming stripped 1 base from V and 9 bases from J, with 14 bases between. CDR3 DNA: TGCGCCAGCAGCTTGAGCCGGGGTGGGAGTGAGCAGTTCTTC. Amino acids: CASSLSRGGSEQFF.

The rearrangement uses TRBV29-1 and TRBJ1-4; 7 bases agree with TRBD1. The CDR3 has 12 amino acids. Germline values: CDR1 SQVTM, CDR2 ANQGSEA. V lost 6 bases and J lost 8; bases outside the gene matches: 6. CDR3 region: CSVGTEREKLFF. In nucleotides, the CDR3 is TGCAGCGTGGGGACAGAGAGGGAAAAACTGTTTTTT.

The CDR3 nucleotides are TGTGCCAGCAGTTTGGGGGCGAGAGGAAACACCATATATTTT. Translated: CASSLGARGNTIYF. This sequence joins TRBV6-5 and TRBJ1-3; D might be TRBD1 (6 bases). The V and J ends lost 4 bases and 4 bases respectively, with 11 bases between them. Germline loops: CDR1 MNHEY, CDR2 SVGAGI. This CDR3 region has 14 residues.